This T cell receptor (beta chain) was recovered during a study of CD8 T cells in ankylosing spondylitis. Study-wide results and caveats: Researchers reportedly found disease-linked clones significantly enriched in matched ankylosing spondylitis synovial fluid. Some of these motif variants have turned up before, in reports on reactive arthritis synovial fluid and blood. Among TCR beta sequences, a motif of 7 to 9 highly homologous variants appeared characteristic of ankylosing spondylitis blood.

Researchers built TCR beta libraries using quantitative 5'-RACE with molecular barcodes. TCRdb reanalysed the 5' RACE reads using MiXCR and keeps one entry per CDR3 protein. Of just over 150,000 distinct CDR3 sequences listed, 18% are singletons. This clonotype has just a few counts. Its specificity is not known. Input material: blood, either unsorted or a sorted T cell fraction (not recorded which). The receptor comes from a male donor with ankylosing spondylitis or in good health (not recorded which).

As DNA, the CDR3 is TGTGCCAGCAGCCCCCGGTACAACAATGAGCAGTTCTTC. Translation: CASSPRYNNEQFF. The rearrangement joins TRBV11-1 to TRBJ2-1, with D unresolved. The CDR3 has 13 amino acids. Trimming stripped 5 bases from V and 5 bases from J, with 10 bases between. Germline V CDR1 and CDR2: SGHAT, FQDESV (reference sequence).